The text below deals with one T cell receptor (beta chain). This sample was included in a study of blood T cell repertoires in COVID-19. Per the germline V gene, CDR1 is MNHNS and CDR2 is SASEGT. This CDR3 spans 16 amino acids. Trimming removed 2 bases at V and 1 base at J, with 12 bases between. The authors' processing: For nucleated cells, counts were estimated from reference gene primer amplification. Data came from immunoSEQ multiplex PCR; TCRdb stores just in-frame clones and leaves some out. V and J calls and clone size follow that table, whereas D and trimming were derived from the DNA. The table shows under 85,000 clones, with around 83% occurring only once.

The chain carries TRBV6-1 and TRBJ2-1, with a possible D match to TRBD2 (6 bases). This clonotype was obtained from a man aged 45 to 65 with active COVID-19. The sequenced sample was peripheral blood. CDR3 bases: TGTGCCAGCAGTGAACAGGGAGGATGGTCCTACAATGAGCAGTTCTTC. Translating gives CASSEQGGWSYNEQFF.